These 20 T cell receptor beta chains were all obtained from the same sample, sequenced in a study of T cells in Graves' hyperthyroidism and ophthalmopathy. RNA transcripts yielded amplified TCR beta CDR3 regions. TCR CDR3 regions were first amplified by RT-PCR with HTBI primers. TCRdb recomputed calls from the multiplex PCR reads with MiXCR, one row per CDR3 protein. The sample includes around 300,000 distinct CDR3 sequences, roughly 20% of them seen just once. Source material: blood. Receptors were obtained from a man under 40 with Graves' ophthalmopathy.

This rearrangement joins TRBV19 to TRBJ2-3, with 11 bases that match TRBD1. The CDR3 spans 16 residues. Germline V lookup: CDR1 LNHDA, CDR2 SQIVND (reference sequence). Trimming at V came to 0 bases and at J to 8 bases, leaving 7 bases not matched to a gene. CDR3 bases: TGTGCCAGTAGTATAGATCTAGGGACAGGGGGTTTTACGCAGTATTTT. It yields the protein CASSIDLGTGGFTQYF.

J is TRBJ2-7 and V is TRBV5-1; the match to TRBD1 covers 7 bases. Germline V gives CDR1 SGHRS, CDR2 YFSETQ. This CDR3 region has 15 residues. Trimming at V came to 4 bases and at J to 0 bases, leaving 7 bases not matched to a gene. In DNA form, the CDR3 reads TGCGCCAGCAGCACCGGACAGGCGTTCTCCTACGAGCAGTACTTC. This translates into CASSTGQAFSYEQYF.

This chain connects TRBV29-1 to TRBJ2-3, with D uncertain. The CDR3 sequence is 10 residues long. V lost 7 bases, J lost 3 bases, and 5 bases lay in between. Germline lookup yields CDR1 SQVTM and CDR2 ANQGSEA. In nucleotides, the CDR3 is TGCAGCGGTTTTACAGATACGCAGTATTTT. Protein: CSGFTDTQYF.

This clonotype occurred once. The chain couples TRBV7-9 to TRBJ2-5; no clear D. The CDR3 runs to 14 residues. The germline V gene encodes CDR1 SEHNR and CDR2 FQNEAQ (reference sequence). The ends were cut back, 0 bases at V and 5 bases at J, with 10 bases in the middle. CDR3 loop: CASSLALGWETQYF. In DNA form, the CDR3 reads TGTGCCAGCAGCTTAGCGTTAGGGTGGGAGACCCAGTACTTC.

Ten or more counts support this clonotype. J is TRBJ2-7 and V is TRBV12-3 or TRBV12-4, with D maybe TRBD1 (6 bases). Trimming left V 4 bases short and J 1 base short, with 8 bases between. This CDR3 region has 13 residues. CDR3 bases: TGTGCCAGCAGTTGGACAGAGTCCTACGAGCAGTACTTC. Protein product: CASSWTESYEQYF.

In this sample, this clonotype turned up many times. V and J are TRBV28 and TRBJ1-1, with a possible D match to TRBD1 (6 bases). The CDR3 is 14 amino acids. Germline lookup yields CDR1 MDHEN and CDR2 SYDVKM. V lost 6 bases and J lost 1, with 12 bases in between. The CDR3 protein is CASRPGQTNTEAFF. The CDR3 DNA is TGTGCCAGCAGGCCTGGACAGACGAACACTGAAGCTTTCTTT.

This clonotype was detected only a few times. V gene TRBV3-1 combines with J gene TRBJ1-2; D not certain. Trimming stripped 2 bases from V and 4 bases from J, with 14 bases between. Germline V gene lookup returns CDR1 LGHDT and CDR2 YNNKEL (reference sequence). CDR3 length: 15 residues. CDR3 amino acids: CASSQPRAGFYGYTF. CDR3 nucleotides: TGTGCCAGCAGCCAACCCCGTGCCGGCTTCTATGGCTACACCTTC.

The chain couples TRBV5-1 to TRBJ2-7; 8 positions match TRBD1. Germline CDR1 reads SGHRS; CDR2 reads YFSETQ. The CDR3 sequence is 17 residues long. V shed 0 bases, J shed 3 bases, and the junction held 11 bases outside the gene matches. The CDR3 DNA reads TGCGCCAGCAGCTTGGCCCGGCAGGGGGCCCCCAACTACGAGCAGTACTTC. This encodes CASSLARQGAPNYEQYF.

At least ten counts were recorded for this clonotype. The chain couples TRBV11-3 to TRBJ2-1, with 12 bases that match TRBD2. With 1 base clipped from V and 8 bases from J, the junction kept 3 bases outside the gene matches. The CDR3 is 15 residues long. Germline-derived CDR1 and CDR2 are SGHNT and YENEEA. The CDR3 DNA reads TGTGCCAGCAGCTTAGGGACTAGCGGGATCTATGAGCAGTTCTTC. Translating it yields CASSLGTSGIYEQFF.

Ten or more counts support this clonotype. For the CDR3, the DNA is TGTGCCAGCAGCTTAGTGGGACAGCCTCACTACGAGCAGTACTTC. Translation: CASSLVGQPHYEQYF. The chain is built from TRBV7-9 and TRBJ2-7, with 7 positions matching TRBD1. Germline CDR1 and CDR2: SEHNR and FQNEAQ (reference sequence). CDR3 size: 15 residues. V was pared by 1 base and J by 3 bases, with 6 bases of the junction left unmatched.

This clonotype showed up many times. The J gene is TRBJ1-4, the V gene TRBV30; D is unclear. The CDR3 consists of 13 residues. The V end was cut by 0 bases, the J end by 10 bases, with 12 bases between. Germline CDR1 reads GTSNPN; CDR2 reads SVGIG (reference sequence). This CDR3 is CAWSVQPGGKLFF. The CDR3 DNA reads as TGTGCCTGGAGTGTACAGCCCGGAGGAAAACTGTTTTTT.

There are many counts of this clonotype. V and J are TRBV11-2 and TRBJ2-3; D not certain. Per the germline V gene, CDR1 is SGHAT and CDR2 is FQNNGV. V lost 7 bases and J 2 bases, leaving 13 bases between the germline ends. The CDR3 spans 14 residues. The CDR3 DNA reads TGTGCCAGCATGGGCCTTCGGTCCACAGATACGCAGTATTTT. It codes for CASMGLRSTDTQYF.

This clonotype was picked up many times. This sequence joins TRBV7-3 and TRBJ2-1; 8 nucleotides line up with TRBD2. The germline V gene has CDR1 SGHTA and CDR2 FQGTGA. The CDR3 has 16 amino acids. The trim removed 5 bases at V and 5 bases at J, leaving 11 bases unmatched. The CDR3 spells CASSTRVSGGNNEQFF. The CDR3 region has the DNA TGTGCCAGCAGCACCCGCGTCAGCGGGGGAAACAATGAGCAGTTCTTC.

V usage is TRBV5-1 and J usage is TRBJ1-3; D is perhaps TRBD1 (5 bases). CDR1 and CDR2 (germline): SGHRS, YFSETQ. This CDR3 is built from 15 residues. V was cut by 1 base and J by 1 base, with 9 bases left in between. CDR3 in DNA: TGCGCCAGCAGCTTGATGGCAGGGTCTGGAAACACCATATATTTT. This encodes CASSLMAGSGNTIYF.

This clonotype has more than one count but fewer than ten. The chain joins TRBV7-9 to TRBJ2-1; tentatively, D is TRBD2 (6 bases). Germline values: CDR1 SEHNR, CDR2 FQNEAQ (reference sequence). Deletions cut 1 base from V and 2 bases from J, with 18 bases between. This CDR3 region has 18 residues. The CDR3 is CASSLGVTAGRAYNEQFF. The CDR3 region has the DNA TGTGCCAGCAGCTTAGGAGTCACGGCGGGGAGAGCCTACAATGAGCAGTTCTTC.

This clonotype was observed a few times. The chain links TRBV28 to TRBJ1-2; 7 bases align to TRBD1. Germline assignment: CDR1 MDHEN and CDR2 SYDVKM. The junction had 6 bases not matched to a gene; V was cut back by 6 bases and J by 8 bases. The CDR3 runs 12 residues. CDR3 in amino acids: CASRLTGVGYTF. CDR3 DNA: TGTGCCAGCAGACTCACAGGGGTGGGCTACACCTTC.

Here the CDR3 DNA reads TGTGCCAGCAGTTACGGCTTTGAGTACGAGCAGTACTTC. This gives the protein CASSYGFEYEQYF. The chain has TRBV6-5 and TRBJ2-7; D not resolved. The CDR3 contains 13 residues. V was shortened by 2 bases and J by 4 bases, with 9 bases between the two germline ends. Looked up from germline, CDR1 is MNHEY and CDR2 is SVGAGI.

The rearrangement joins TRBV28 to TRBJ2-5, with D maybe TRBD2 (6 bases). Germline CDR1 is MDHEN and CDR2 is SYDVKM. The CDR3 sequence is 16 residues long. Trimming cost V 3 bases and J 2 bases, with 16 bases left between them. The CDR3 DNA sequence: TGTGCCAGCAGTTTGGGGGGTGGAGGGAAACAAGAGACCCAGTACTTC. Amino acid sequence: CASSLGGGGKQETQYF.

CDR3 DNA sequence: TGTGCCAGCAGCGTAGGACAGGGTAATGAAAAACTGTTTTTT. This gives the protein CASSVGQGNEKLFF. J is TRBJ1-4 and V is TRBV9, with TRBD1 identical over 7 bases. This CDR3 has 14 residues. CDR1 and CDR2 from the germline V gene are SGDLS and YYNGEE. After removal of 0 bases from V and 4 bases from J, the junction contained 0 bases not matched to a gene.

This clonotype was picked up a small number of times. The chain has TRBV28 and TRBJ1-2; D is undetermined. Trimming pared 3 bases from V and 4 bases from J, leaving 15 bases between. The CDR3 is 15 amino acids. Germline CDR1 MDHEN, CDR2 SYDVKM. The CDR3 loop reads CASSFSGRQFYGYTF. CDR3 coding DNA: TGTGCCAGCAGTTTTTCGGGCAGACAATTCTATGGCTACACCTTC.